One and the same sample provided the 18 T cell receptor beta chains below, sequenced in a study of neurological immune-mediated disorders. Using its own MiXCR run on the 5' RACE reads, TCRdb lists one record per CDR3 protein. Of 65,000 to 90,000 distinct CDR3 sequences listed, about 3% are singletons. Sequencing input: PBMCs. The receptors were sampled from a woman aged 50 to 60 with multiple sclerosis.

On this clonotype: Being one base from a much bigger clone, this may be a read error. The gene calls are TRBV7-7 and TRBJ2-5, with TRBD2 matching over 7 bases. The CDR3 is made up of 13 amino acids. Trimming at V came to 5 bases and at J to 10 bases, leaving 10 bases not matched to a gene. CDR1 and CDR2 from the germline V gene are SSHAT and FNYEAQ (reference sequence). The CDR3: CASSTDGGMDQYF. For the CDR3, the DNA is TGTGCCAGCAGCACAGACGGGGGGATGGACCAGTACTTC.

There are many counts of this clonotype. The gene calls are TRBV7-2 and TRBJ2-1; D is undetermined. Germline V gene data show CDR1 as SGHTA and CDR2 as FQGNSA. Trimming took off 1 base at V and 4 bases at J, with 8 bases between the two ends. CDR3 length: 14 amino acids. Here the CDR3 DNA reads TGTGCCAGCAGCTTAGAAGGAGCGTACAATGAGCAGTTCTTC. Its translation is CASSLEGAYNEQFF.

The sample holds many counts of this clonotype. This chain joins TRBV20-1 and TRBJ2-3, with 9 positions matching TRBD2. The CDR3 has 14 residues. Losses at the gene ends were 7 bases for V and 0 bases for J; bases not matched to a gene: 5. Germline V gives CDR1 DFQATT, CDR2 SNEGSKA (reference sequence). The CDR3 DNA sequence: TGCAGTGTCTCACTAGCGGGTAGCACAGATACGCAGTATTTT. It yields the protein CSVSLAGSTDTQYF.

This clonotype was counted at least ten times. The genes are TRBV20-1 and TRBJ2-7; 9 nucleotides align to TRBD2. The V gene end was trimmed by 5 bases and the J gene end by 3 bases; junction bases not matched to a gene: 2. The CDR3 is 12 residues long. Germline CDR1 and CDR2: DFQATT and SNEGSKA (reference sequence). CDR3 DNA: TGCAGTGCTGAGACTAGCGGCTACGAGCAGTACTTC. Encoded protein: CSAETSGYEQYF.

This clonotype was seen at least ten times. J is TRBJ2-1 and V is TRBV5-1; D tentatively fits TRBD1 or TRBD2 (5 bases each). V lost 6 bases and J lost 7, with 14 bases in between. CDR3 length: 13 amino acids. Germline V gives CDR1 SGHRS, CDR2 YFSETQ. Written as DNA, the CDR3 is TGCGCCAGCAACCCTCATGGGGGTAATGAGCAGTTCTTC. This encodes CASNPHGGNEQFF.

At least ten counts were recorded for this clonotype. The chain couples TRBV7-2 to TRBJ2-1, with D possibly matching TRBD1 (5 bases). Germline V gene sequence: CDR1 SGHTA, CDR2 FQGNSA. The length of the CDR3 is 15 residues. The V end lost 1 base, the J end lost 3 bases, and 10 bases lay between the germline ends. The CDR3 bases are TGTGCCAGCAGCTTAGAAGGGGTGGGCTACAATGAGCAGTTCTTC. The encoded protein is CASSLEGVGYNEQFF.

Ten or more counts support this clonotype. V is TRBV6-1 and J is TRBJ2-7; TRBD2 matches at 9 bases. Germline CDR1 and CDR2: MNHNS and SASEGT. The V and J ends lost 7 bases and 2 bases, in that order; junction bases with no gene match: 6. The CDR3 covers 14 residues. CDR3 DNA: TGTGCCAGCAATAGAAGGACTAGCGCCTACGAGCAGTACGTC. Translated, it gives CASNRRTSAYEQYV.

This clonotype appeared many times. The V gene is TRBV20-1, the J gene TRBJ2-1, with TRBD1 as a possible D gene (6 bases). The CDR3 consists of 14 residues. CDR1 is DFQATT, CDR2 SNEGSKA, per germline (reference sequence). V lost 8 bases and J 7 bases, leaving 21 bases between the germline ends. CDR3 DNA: TGCAGTACTCGGTTTAATCAGGGGTTTAATGAGCAGTTCTTC. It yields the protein CSTRFNQGFNEQFF.

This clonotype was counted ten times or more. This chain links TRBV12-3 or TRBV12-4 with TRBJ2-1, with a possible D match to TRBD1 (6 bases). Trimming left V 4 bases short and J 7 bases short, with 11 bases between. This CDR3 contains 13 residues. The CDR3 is CASSSLQGNEQFF. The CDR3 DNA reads TGTGCCAGCAGTTCCCTACAGGGAAATGAGCAGTTCTTC.

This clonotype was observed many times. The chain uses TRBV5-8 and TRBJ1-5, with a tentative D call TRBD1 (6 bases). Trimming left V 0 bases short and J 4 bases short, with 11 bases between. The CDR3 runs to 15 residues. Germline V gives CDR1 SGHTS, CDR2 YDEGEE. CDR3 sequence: CASSLEGTINQPQHF. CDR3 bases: TGTGCCAGCAGCTTGGAAGGGACAATAAATCAGCCCCAGCATTTT.

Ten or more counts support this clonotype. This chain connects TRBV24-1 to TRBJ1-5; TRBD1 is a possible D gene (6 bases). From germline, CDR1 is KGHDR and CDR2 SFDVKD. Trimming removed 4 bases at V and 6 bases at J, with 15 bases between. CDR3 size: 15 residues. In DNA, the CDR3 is TGTGCCACCAGTGACCCTACAGGGACGCTTCAGCCCCAGCATTTT. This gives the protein CATSDPTGTLQPQHF.

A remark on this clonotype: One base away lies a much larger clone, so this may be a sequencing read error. In nucleotides, the CDR3 is TGTGCCAGCAGCCACCAAGAGAACCAGTACTTC. As protein: CASSHQENQYF. The rearrangement joins TRBV3-1 to TRBJ2-5; no clear D. CDR1 and CDR2 (germline): LGHDT, YNNKEL (reference sequence). The CDR3 totals 11 residues.

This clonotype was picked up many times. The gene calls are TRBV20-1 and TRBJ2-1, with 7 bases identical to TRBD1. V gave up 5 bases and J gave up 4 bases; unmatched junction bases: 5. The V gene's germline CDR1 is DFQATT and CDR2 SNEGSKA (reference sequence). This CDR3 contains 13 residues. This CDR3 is CSALEGAYNEQFF. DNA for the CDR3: TGCAGTGCTCTCGAGGGGGCATACAATGAGCAGTTCTTC.

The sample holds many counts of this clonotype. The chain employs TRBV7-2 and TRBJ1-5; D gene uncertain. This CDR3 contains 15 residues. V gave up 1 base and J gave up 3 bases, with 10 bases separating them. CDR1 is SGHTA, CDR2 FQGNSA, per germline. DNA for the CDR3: TGTGCCAGCAGCTTAGATCCGGGGTTCAATCAGCCCCAGCATTTT. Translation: CASSLDPGFNQPQHF. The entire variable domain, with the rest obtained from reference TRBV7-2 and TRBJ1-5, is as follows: GAGVSQSPSNKVTEKGKDVELRCDPISGHTALYWYRQSLGQGLEFLIYFQGNSAPDKSGLPSDRFSAERTGGSVSTLTIQRTQQEDSAVYLCASSLDPGFNQPQHFGDGTRLSIL.

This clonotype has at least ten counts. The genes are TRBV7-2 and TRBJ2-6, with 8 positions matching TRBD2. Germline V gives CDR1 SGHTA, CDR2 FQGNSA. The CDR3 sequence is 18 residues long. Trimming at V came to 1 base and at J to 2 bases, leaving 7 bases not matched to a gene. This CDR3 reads CASSLGPSGSTGANVLTF. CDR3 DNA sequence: TGTGCCAGCAGCTTAGGTCCCAGCGGGAGTACTGGGGCCAACGTCCTGACTTTC.

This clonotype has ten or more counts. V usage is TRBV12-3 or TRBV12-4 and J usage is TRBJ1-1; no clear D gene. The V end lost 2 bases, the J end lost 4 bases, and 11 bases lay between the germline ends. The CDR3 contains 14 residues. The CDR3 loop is CASSLNVAATEAFF. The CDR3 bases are TGTGCCAGCAGTTTAAATGTTGCGGCCACTGAAGCTTTCTTT.

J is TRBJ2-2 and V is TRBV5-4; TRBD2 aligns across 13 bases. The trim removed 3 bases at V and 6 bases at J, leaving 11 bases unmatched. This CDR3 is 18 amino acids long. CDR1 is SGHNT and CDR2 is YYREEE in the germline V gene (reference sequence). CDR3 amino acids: CASSSGLAGLYGAGELFF. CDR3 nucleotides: TGTGCCAGCAGCTCGGGACTAGCGGGATTATATGGCGCCGGGGAGCTGTTTTTT.

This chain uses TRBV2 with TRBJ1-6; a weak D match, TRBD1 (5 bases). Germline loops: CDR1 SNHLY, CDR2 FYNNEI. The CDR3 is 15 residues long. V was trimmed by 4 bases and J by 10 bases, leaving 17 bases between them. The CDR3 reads CASSVRGDLSSPLHF. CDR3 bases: TGTGCCAGCAGTGTCCGGGGGGATTTAAGCTCACCCCTCCACTTT.